This paragraph covers one T cell receptor (beta chain) sequence. Its antigen remains undetermined. The input lacks base qualities; no much larger clone sits a single base away. This sample stems from a study of OX40 agonist ivuxolimab in advanced cancers. Concerning the study at large: The costimulatory receptor OX40 (CD134) was targeted by ivuxolimab, a fully human IgG2 agonistic monoclonal antibody. Intravenous ivuxolimab was administered to patients every 2 weeks at six dose levels: 0.01, 0.1, 0.3, 1.5, 3 and 10 mg/kg. Of the approximately 50 dose-escalation patients, hepatocellular carcinoma was present in around 20, melanoma in approximately 15, renal cell carcinoma in 9 and head and neck cancer in 9. In the dose-escalation cohort, 82.7% of patients were male, and the mean age was roughly 60 years, with a range of about 23 to 80. Prior anti-PD-1, anti-PD-L1 or anti-CTLA-4 therapy was permitted, and about two fifths of dose-escalation patients had received checkpoint inhibitors. Three dose-escalation patients achieved partial responses, one with hepatocellular carcinoma and two with cutaneous melanoma. The purpose of peripheral TCRbeta sequencing was to test whether ivuxolimab changed TCR sequence diversity and led to clonal T-cell expansion. The paper reports the monotherapy dose-escalation portion (N of about 51 patients) of the phase I ivuxolimab trial.

The trial excluded patients who had a history of autoimmune disease or were on systemic immunosuppression. In every dose cohort, peripheral blood was drawn for TCR sequencing at baseline, cycle 4 day 1, and cycle 7 day 1. The samples were taken from a phase I, first-in-human, multicenter, open-label dose-escalation trial of ivuxolimab. The trial enrolled adults with locally advanced or metastatic head and neck squamous cell, hepatocellular, melanoma or renal cell carcinoma. CD4+ and CD8+ T cells were sorted separately from peripheral blood before TCR sequencing. Genomic DNA was extracted from sorted cells for sequencing of the TCRbeta CDR3 region. TCRbeta CDR3 regions were sequenced using the immunoSEQ Assay. In TCRdb, the immuneACCESS table is reduced to in-frame sequences with V and J assigned. These tables do not hold every clone; where another copy was compared, an unresolved V gene accounts for under half, and the others remain unexplained. Recorded for this sample are some 43,000 clones; approximately 86% of them occurred a single time. In total, the top ten clones hold about a third of the sample.

Counted from cysteine to phenylalanine, this CDR3 has 13 amino acids. The CDR3 DNA has 39 bases and is translated from base 1. The germline V gene encodes CDR1 LNHDA and CDR2 SQIVND (reference sequence). V loses 2 bases, J loses 6 bases, and the germline ends lie 10 bases apart. Results and caveats for the whole study, not just this receptor: Antigen specificity was not determined for the clonally expanded peripheral T cells. Low levels of normalized T-cell clonal expansion were also seen in some nonresponding patients. In partial responders in the 0.1-3.0 mg/kg groups, normalized peripheral clonal expansion was found to be among the lowest, especially among CD8+ T cells. At doses of 0.1 to 3.0 mg/kg, clonal expansion of both CD4+ and CD8+ blood T cells was observed from baseline to week 6. On average, CD8+ T cells showed more expanded clones than CD4+ T cells after ivuxolimab.

The specimen comprised CD4+ or CD8+ T cells sorted from blood, sampled in a trial of the OX40 agonist ivuxolimab. This receptor was identified in an adult with an advanced solid tumor such as melanoma, head and neck, liver or kidney cancer. Rearrangement joined TRBV19 to TRBJ1-1, with TRBD1 tentatively as D gene (5 bases match). The sequenced DNA is TGTGCCAGTAGTATAAGTCGCAGGGCTGAAGCTTTCTTT. This sequence encodes CASSISRRAEAFF.